The 17 T cell receptor beta chains presented below share a single source sample, sequenced in a study of graft-versus-host responses after intestinal transplantation. TCRdb's table, derived via immunoSEQ multiplex PCR, lists solely in-frame clones and lacks some. The sample records fewer than 130,000 clones, just over 90% being singletons. No antigen is known for these receptors. Sequences were derived from unstimulated CD8+ T cells sorted from spleen or lymph node cells, sampled before intestinal transplant. The source is a human donor who received an intestinal transplant.

Turning to this clone: The same CDR3 arises from other DNA sequences in this sample as well. The chain recombines TRBV27 with TRBJ2-3; TRBD2 matches at 7 bases. The CDR3 is made up of 15 amino acids. Per the germline V gene, CDR1 is MNHEY and CDR2 is SMNVEV (reference sequence). V lost 2 bases and J lost 6; bases outside the gene matches: 8. The CDR3 loop reads CASSLIGTNTDTQYF. The CDR3 DNA follows: TGTGCCAGCAGTTTAATCGGGACTAACACGGATACGCAGTATTTT.

The V gene is TRBV4-2, the J gene TRBJ1-3, with D uncertain. Germline lookup yields CDR1 LGHNA and CDR2 YNFKEQ. Trimming left V 3 bases short and J 2 bases short, with 14 bases between. This CDR3 is 16 amino acids long. The CDR3 coding sequence is TGTGCCAGCAGCCAGGATCACTGGGGTGCTGGAAACACCATATATTTT. It encodes CASSQDHWGAGNTIYF.

The chain couples TRBV9 to TRBJ2-7; tentative D call: TRBD1 (6 bases). This CDR3 comprises 14 residues. V lost 0 bases and J 3 bases, leaving 10 bases between the germline ends. Germline V lookup: CDR1 SGDLS, CDR2 YYNGEE. The CDR3 here is CASSVAGESYEQYF. In DNA form, the CDR3 reads TGTGCCAGCAGCGTAGCAGGGGAGAGCTACGAGCAGTACTTC.

This sequence joins TRBV30 and TRBJ2-7; 7 positions agree with TRBD2. The germline V gene encodes CDR1 GTSNPN and CDR2 SVGIG (reference sequence). The CDR3 runs 13 residues. With 2 bases clipped from V and 3 bases from J, the junction kept 4 bases outside the gene matches. CDR3 sequence reads: CAWSPSGYYEQYF. The CDR3 DNA sequence: TGTGCCTGGAGTCCTAGCGGTTACTACGAGCAGTACTTC.

This clone has only one observation. The genes are TRBV11-2 and TRBJ2-5; D is possibly TRBD2 (6 bases). Germline lookup yields CDR1 SGHAT and CDR2 FQNNGV. V lost 5 bases, J lost 5 bases, and 12 bases lay in between. This CDR3 region has 13 residues. The CDR3 sequence: CASSKAGEETQYF. DNA of the CDR3: TGTGCCAGCAGCAAAGCGGGTGAGGAGACCCAGTACTTC.

The rearrangement links TRBV19 to TRBJ2-2; 11 nucleotides agree with TRBD1. CDR3 length: 15 residues. CDR1 and CDR2 (germline): LNHDA, SQIVND (reference sequence). V lost 7 bases, J lost 5 bases, and 6 bases stayed unmatched. CDR3 amino acids: CASTLDRGRTGELFF. CDR3 coding DNA: TGTGCCAGTACCCTGGACAGGGGGCGGACCGGGGAGCTGTTTTTT.

The chain joins TRBV13 to TRBJ1-1; TRBD1 aligns across 7 bases. The CDR3 totals 16 residues. J was trimmed by 1 base and V by 5 bases; bases with no gene match: 10. Germline V gene lookup returns CDR1 PRHDT and CDR2 FYEKMQ (reference sequence). Here the CDR3 DNA reads TGTGCCAGCAGCCGGGACTGGGACAGCCCGAACACTGAAGCTTTCTTT. It encodes CASSRDWDSPNTEAFF.

The V call is TRBV27, the J call TRBJ2-2; D is unclear. V dropped 2 bases and J dropped 2 bases, with 15 bases sitting between them. This CDR3 contains 17 residues. The germline V gene encodes CDR1 MNHEY and CDR2 SMNVEV (reference sequence). CDR3 nucleotide sequence: TGTGCCAGCAGTTTAGTTGTTGCTCTTTCAAACACCGGGGAGCTGTTTTTT. Residues: CASSLVVALSNTGELFF.

V is TRBV30 and J is TRBJ2-7; no definite D call. The germline V and J ends were trimmed by 0 bases and 0 bases, with 15 bases remaining between them. The CDR3 has 16 amino acids. Germline assignment: CDR1 GTSNPN and CDR2 SVGIG (reference sequence). The CDR3 reads CAWSVEVSSFSYEQYF. The CDR3 DNA sequence: TGTGCCTGGAGTGTAGAGGTTTCCAGCTTCTCCTACGAGCAGTACTTC.

This chain links TRBV6-1 with TRBJ1-1; weak D call: TRBD1 (6 bases). Germline CDR1 reads MNHNS; CDR2 reads SASEGT. V was clipped by 7 bases and J by 1 base, with 13 bases between them. This CDR3 comprises 14 residues. The CDR3 sequence: CASMIGQKNTEAFF. DNA of the CDR3: TGTGCCAGCATGATTGGACAGAAGAACACTGAAGCTTTCTTT.

This chain connects TRBV15 to TRBJ2-3, with unresolved D. Germline V gives CDR1 LNHNV, CDR2 YYDKDF (reference sequence). V lost 4 bases to trimming and J lost 4 bases, with 12 bases between them. The CDR3 contains 14 residues. This CDR3 reads CATSTPFGADTQYF. CDR3 in DNA: TGTGCCACCAGCACTCCGTTTGGCGCAGATACGCAGTATTTT.

This chain connects TRBV5-1 to TRBJ2-2, with 10 bases identical to TRBD2. CDR3 length: 14 amino acids. The junction had 4 bases not matched to a gene; V was cut back by 5 bases and J by 6 bases. Germline assignment: CDR1 SGHRS and CDR2 YFSETQ. The CDR3 reads CASSFGLAAGELFF. The CDR3 DNA reads TGCGCCAGCAGTTTTGGACTAGCGGCCGGGGAGCTGTTTTTT.

V is TRBV14 and J is TRBJ2-5; D not resolved. The J call is uncertain, as TRBJ2-7 better fits the DNA end. Germline V lookup: CDR1 SGHDN, CDR2 FVKESK. This CDR3 is built from 11 residues. In DNA, the CDR3 is TGTGCCAGCAGCGAACACTACGAGCAGTACTTC. As protein: CASSEHYEQYF.

The CDR3 nucleotides are TGTGCTAGTGGTTTGTGGGGGGACAGTGCCTCACGGGAGCAGTACTTC. Its translation: CASGLWGDSASREQYF. This rearrangement joins TRBV12-5 to TRBJ2-7; maybe TRBD1 (7 bases). Germline V lookup: CDR1 LGHNT, CDR2 FRNRAP. Trimming took 2 bases from V and 7 from J, leaving 21 bases between them. The CDR3 is made up of 16 amino acids.

This chain's CDR3 is CASSQVPSGRPGELFF. CDR3 in DNA: TGTGCCAGCAGCCAAGTTCCTAGCGGGAGACCCGGGGAGCTGTTTTTT. The chain recombines TRBV4-2 with TRBJ2-2; 10 bases are a match to TRBD2. This CDR3 has 16 residues. Germline V gives CDR1 LGHNA, CDR2 YNFKEQ. Unmatched junction bases numbered 5, after V lost 1 base and J lost 6 bases.

The chain uses TRBV4-1 and TRBJ2-7; 7 bases align to TRBD1. The V segment lost 3 bases and the J segment 5 bases; nucleotides outside the gene matches: 13. This CDR3 is 16 amino acids long. In germline, CDR1 is MGHRA, CDR2 YSYEKL. CDR3 residues: CASSHVGDSGLHEQYF. Here the CDR3 DNA reads TGCGCCAGCAGCCATGTTGGGGACAGTGGGCTCCACGAGCAGTACTTC.

CDR3 loop: CASSLSRGEMQPQHF. CDR3 nucleotides: TGTGCCAGCAGCTTATCCAGGGGCGAGATGCAGCCCCAGCATTTT. The chain is built from TRBV11-2 and TRBJ1-5; maybe TRBD1 (6 bases). Between the trimmed V and J ends, which lost 2 bases and 7 bases, there was a span of 15 bases. The CDR3 has 15 residues. Germline assignment: CDR1 SGHAT and CDR2 FQNNGV.